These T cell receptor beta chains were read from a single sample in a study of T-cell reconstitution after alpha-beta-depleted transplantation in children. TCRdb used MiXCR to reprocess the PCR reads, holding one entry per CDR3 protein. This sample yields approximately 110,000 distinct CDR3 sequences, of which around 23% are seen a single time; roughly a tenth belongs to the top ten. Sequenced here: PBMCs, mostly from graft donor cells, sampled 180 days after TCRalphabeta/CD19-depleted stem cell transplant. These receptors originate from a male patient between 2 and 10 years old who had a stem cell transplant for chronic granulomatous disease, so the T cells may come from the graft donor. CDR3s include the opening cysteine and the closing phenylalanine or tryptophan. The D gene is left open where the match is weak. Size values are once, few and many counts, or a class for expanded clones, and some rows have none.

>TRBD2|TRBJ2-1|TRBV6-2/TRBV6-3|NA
TGTGCCAGCAGTTACTCGGGACTAGCGGGAGATGAGCAGTTCTTC
CASSYSGLAGDEQFF
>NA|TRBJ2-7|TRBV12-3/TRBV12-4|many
TGTGCCAGCAGTTTTTTCCAGGGGACACCTTCCTACGAGCAGTACTTC
CASSFFQGTPSYEQYF
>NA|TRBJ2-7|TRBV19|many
TGTGCCAGTAGTCTAAGGTCCGCCCACGAGCAGTACTTC
CASSLRSAHEQYF
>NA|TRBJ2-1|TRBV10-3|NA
TGTGCCATCAGTGACCATGACTGGCCCCCCTACAATGAGCAGTTCTTC
CAISDHDWPPYNEQFF
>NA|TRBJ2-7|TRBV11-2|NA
TGTGCCAGCAGCTTAGATTCGAGGGGACCGGGCGGGATAAGCTACGAGCAGTACTTC
CASSLDSRGPGGISYEQYF
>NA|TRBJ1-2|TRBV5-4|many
TGTGCCAGCAGCGAGACAGATTATGGCTACACCTTC
CASSETDYGYTF
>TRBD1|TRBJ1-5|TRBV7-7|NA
TGTGCTAGCAGCTTAGTTCAGGGGGAGGACTATCAGCCCCAGCATTTT
CASSLVQGEDYQPQHF
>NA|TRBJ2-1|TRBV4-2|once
TGTGCCAGCAGCCAGTCTAGGGGCAATGAGCAGTTCTTC
CASSQSRGNEQFF
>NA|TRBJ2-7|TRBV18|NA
TGTGCCAGCTCACGAACTACCCAAGTCTACGAGCAGTACTTC
CASSRTTQVYEQYF
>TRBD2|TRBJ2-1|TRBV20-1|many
TGCAGTGCTAGAGACATAGCGGGAGTTGCTTCCTACAATGAGCAGTTCTTC
CSARDIAGVASYNEQFF
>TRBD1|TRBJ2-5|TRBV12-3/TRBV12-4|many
TGTGCCAGCAGTTTAGGTCGACAGGGTGGGACCCAGTACTTC
CASSLGRQGGTQYF
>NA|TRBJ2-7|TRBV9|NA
TGTGCCAGCAGCGTTGGCTCCGGGGGATACGAGCAGTACTTC
CASSVGSGGYEQYF
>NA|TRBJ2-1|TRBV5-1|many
TGCGCCAGCAGCTTGGACGGGAGCACCTACAATGAGCAGTTCTTC
CASSLDGSTYNEQFF
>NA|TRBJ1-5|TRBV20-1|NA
TGCAGTGCCCACATCGCACCGGGGGGCAATCAGCCCCAGCATTTT
CSAHIAPGGNQPQHF
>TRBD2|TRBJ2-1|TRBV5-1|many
TGCGCCAGCAGCTTGGAACTAGCGGGGGGGCCTAATGAGCAGTTCTTC
CASSLELAGGPNEQFF
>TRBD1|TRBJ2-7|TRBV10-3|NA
TGTGCCATCAGTGAGAGGACAGGGGAGTCCTACGAGCAGTACTTC
CAISERTGESYEQYF
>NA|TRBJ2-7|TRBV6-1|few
TGTGCCAGCACCGGACAGCGGAACGGGAACGAGCAGTACTTC
CASTGQRNGNEQYF
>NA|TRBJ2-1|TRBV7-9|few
TGTGCCAGCAGCTTAGGACGGACAACTCAGGTTAATGAGCAGTTCTTC
CASSLGRTTQVNEQFF
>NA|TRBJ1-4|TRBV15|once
TGTGCCACCAGCAGAAAGATGGGGGAAAAACTGTTTTTT
CATSRKMGEKLFF
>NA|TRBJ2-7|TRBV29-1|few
TGCAGCGTTGATGGGGGGCCCTACGAGCAGTACTTC
CSVDGGPYEQYF
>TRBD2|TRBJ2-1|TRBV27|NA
TGTGCCAGCAGCTTACTAGCGGGAGTTGGTGAGCAGTTCTTC
CASSLLAGVGEQFF
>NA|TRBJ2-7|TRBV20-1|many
TGCAGTGCAGTTAAAGGGAGCTCCTACGAGCAGTACTTC
CSAVKGSSYEQYF
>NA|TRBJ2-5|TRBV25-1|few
TGTGCCAGCAGTGTTGGTGGGACGGCCGAGACCCAGTACTTC
CASSVGGTAETQYF
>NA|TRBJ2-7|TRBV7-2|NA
TGTGCCAGCAGCCTCCGACCGACAGGCCCCTACGAGCAGTACTTC
CASSLRPTGPYEQYF
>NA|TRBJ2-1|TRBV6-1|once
TGTGCCAGCAGTAAAATAGCAGGCTCCTACAATGAGCAGTTCTTC
CASSKIAGSYNEQFF
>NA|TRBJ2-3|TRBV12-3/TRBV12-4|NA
TGTGCCAGCAGTTTGAACACAGATACGCAGTATTTT
CASSLNTDTQYF
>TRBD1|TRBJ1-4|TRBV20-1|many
TGCAGTGCCAGCACGCAGGGGGCCCCAAATGAAAAACTGTTTTTT
CSASTQGAPNEKLFF
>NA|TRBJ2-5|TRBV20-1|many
TGCAGTGCTAGAGATGGGGGGGCGGGCGAGACCCAGTACTTC
CSARDGGAGETQYF
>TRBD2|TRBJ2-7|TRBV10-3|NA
TGTGCCAACGCGGGACTACCAACCTACGAGCAGTACTTC
CANAGLPTYEQYF
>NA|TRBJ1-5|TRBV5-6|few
TGTGCCAGCAGCTTGGAAGGTTGTAAACTTCAGCCCCAGCATTTT
CASSLEGCKLQPQHF
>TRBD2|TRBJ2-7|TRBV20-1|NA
TGCAGTGCCGCCCCGGCGAGCCTAGCGGGTTTCTACGAGCAGTACTTC
CSAAPASLAGFYEQYF
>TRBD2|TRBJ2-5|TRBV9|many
TGTGCCAGCAGCGATGGGCGGGGCGGGAGGCCCCAAGAGACCCAGTACTTC
CASSDGRGGRPQETQYF
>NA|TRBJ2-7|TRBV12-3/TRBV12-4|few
TGTGCCAGCAGTTTGGGGGGGGCCCCCTCCTACGAGCAGTACTTC
CASSLGGAPSYEQYF
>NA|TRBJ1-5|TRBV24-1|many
TGTGCCACCAGTGATTTAAAGAGCAATCAGCCCCAGCATTTT
CATSDLKSNQPQHF
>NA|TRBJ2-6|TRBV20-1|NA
TGCAGTGCTAGATTTGCGGAGAGCTCTGGGGCCAACGTCCTGACTTTC
CSARFAESSGANVLTF
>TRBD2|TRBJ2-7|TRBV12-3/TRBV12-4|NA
TGTGCCAGCAGTTTCGGGGGGTCCAACGCCGAGCAGTACTTC
CASSFGGSNAEQYF
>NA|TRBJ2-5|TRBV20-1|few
TGCAGTTCCCCGGGTTGGGGGACCCAAGAGACCCAGTACTTC
CSSPGWGTQETQYF
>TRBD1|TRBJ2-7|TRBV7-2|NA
TGTGCCAGCAGTCTTCCGGGACAGGGTGACGAGCAGTACTTC
CASSLPGQGDEQYF
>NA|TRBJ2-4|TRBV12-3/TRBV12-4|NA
TGTGCCAGCAGTCCCTCCGTGGACCAGTACTTC
CASSPSVDQYF
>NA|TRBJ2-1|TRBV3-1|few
TGTGCCAGCAGCCAAGTCAGGGGGGGACCCTACAATGAGCAGTTCTTC
CASSQVRGGPYNEQFF
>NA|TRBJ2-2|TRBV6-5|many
TGTGCCAGCAGTTACTCGACGGTGGGGCGCCCTACCGGGGAGCTGTTTTTT
CASSYSTVGRPTGELFF
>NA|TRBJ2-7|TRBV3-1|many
TGTGCCAGCAGCGCAGAGGGACTGCCGCCCTACGAGCAGTACTTC
CASSAEGLPPYEQYF
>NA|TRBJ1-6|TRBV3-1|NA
TGTGCCAGCAGCCAGGGTCCACTGGCACCCCTCCACTTT
CASSQGPLAPLHF
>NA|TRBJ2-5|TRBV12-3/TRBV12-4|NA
TGTGCCAGCAGTCTCCGTGGGGGGACAGAGACCCAGTACTTC
CASSLRGGTETQYF
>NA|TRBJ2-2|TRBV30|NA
TGTGCCTGGAGTCACAGGACCGGGGAGCTGTTTTTT
CAWSHRTGELFF
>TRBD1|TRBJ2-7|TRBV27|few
TGTGCCAGCAGTTCGGGCAGGGGGTACGAGCAGTACTTC
CASSSGRGYEQYF
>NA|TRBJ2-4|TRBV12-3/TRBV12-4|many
TGTGCCAGCAGTTTAAAAGTAGCGAGGGAACTAGCCAAAAACATTCAGTACTTC
CASSLKVARELAKNIQYF
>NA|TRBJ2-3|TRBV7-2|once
TGTGCCAGCAGCGCCGGGGCCCCTCAACTCACAGATACGCAGTATTTT
CASSAGAPQLTDTQYF
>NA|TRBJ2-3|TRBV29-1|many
TGCAGCGTTGAATCAGGAATAGGTACGCAGTATTTT
CSVESGIGTQYF
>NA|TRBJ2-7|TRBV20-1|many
TGCAGTGCCCCGTTCGGGGCCTACGAGCAGTACTTC
CSAPFGAYEQYF
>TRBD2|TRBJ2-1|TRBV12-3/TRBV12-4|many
TGTGCCAGCAGAACCTCTAGCGGGGATGGTGAGCAGTTCTTC
CASRTSSGDGEQFF
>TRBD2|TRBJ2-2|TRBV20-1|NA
TGCAGTGCTAGGCGGGAGCCCGGGGAGCTGTTTTTT
CSARREPGELFF
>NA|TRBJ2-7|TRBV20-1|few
TGCAGTGCTAGACACTTGCGAGGGAGCGAGCAGTACTTC
CSARHLRGSEQYF
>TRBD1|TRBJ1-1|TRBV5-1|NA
TGCGCCAGCAGCCTAGGGACAGGGGGCAGGAACACTGAAGCTTTCTTT
CASSLGTGGRNTEAFF
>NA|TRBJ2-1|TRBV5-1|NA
TGCGCCAGCAGCTCCCGGGGAAAGTTCAACAGGGCAAGCTCCTACAATGAGCAGTTCTTC
CASSSRGKFNRASSYNEQFF
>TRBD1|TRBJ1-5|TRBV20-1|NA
TGCAGTGCTTTGACAGGGGACAATCAGCCCCAGCATTTT
CSALTGDNQPQHF
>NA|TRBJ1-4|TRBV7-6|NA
TGTGCCAGCAGCTCTTGGACTACCAGGGATGAAAAACTGTTTTTT
CASSSWTTRDEKLFF